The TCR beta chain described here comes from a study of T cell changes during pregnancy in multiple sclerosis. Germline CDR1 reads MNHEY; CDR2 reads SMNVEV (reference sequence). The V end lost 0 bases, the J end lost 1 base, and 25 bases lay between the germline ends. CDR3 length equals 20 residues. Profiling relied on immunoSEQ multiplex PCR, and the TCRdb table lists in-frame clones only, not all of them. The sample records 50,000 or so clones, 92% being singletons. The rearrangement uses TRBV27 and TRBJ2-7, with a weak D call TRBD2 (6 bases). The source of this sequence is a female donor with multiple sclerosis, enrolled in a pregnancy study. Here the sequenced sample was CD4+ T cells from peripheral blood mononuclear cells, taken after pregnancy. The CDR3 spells CASSLSLDGRDLITSYEQYF. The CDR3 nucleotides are TGTGCCAGCAGTTTATCGTTGGACGGGCGGGATCTAATAACTTCCTACGAGCAGTACTTC.